These 13 T cell receptor beta chains were sequenced from one sample in a study of cytotoxic CD8 clonotypes in ibrutinib-treated CLL. Sequenced by immunoSEQ multiplex PCR; TCRdb stores in-frame clones only, minus some. The table shows some 130,000 clones, with 70% to 90% occurring only once. The source was PBMCs, collected after 24 months of ibrutinib treatment. These receptors all stem from a human donor with chronic lymphocytic leukemia.

This clone was found a few times. The J gene is TRBJ2-7, the V gene TRBV5-6, with 9 positions matching TRBD2. The germline gives CDR1 SGHDT, CDR2 YYEEEE. The CDR3 runs 14 residues. J was trimmed by 6 bases and V by 4 bases; bases with no gene match: 8. The CDR3 reads CASSGGGRAREQYF. The CDR3 region has the DNA TGTGCCAGCAGCGGGGGCGGGAGGGCCCGCGAGCAGTACTTC. The full variable domain, completed using reference TRBV5-6 and TRBJ2-7, is DAGVTQSPTHLIKTRGQQVTLRCSPKSGHDTVSWYQQALGQGPQFIFQYYEEEERQRGNFPDRFSGHQFPNYSSELNVNALLLGDSALYLCASSGGGRAREQYFGPGTRLTVT.

This clone was seen a single time. This chain joins TRBV27 and TRBJ2-5; D perhaps matches TRBD2 (7 bases). The CDR3 spans 15 residues. The germline V gene encodes CDR1 MNHEY and CDR2 SMNVEV (reference sequence). Trimming took off 2 bases at V and 1 base at J, with 11 bases between the two ends. CDR3 residues: CASSLRGGTQETQYF. CDR3 in DNA: TGTGCCAGCAGTTTAAGGGGGGGCACCCAAGAGACCCAGTACTTC.

The gene calls are TRBV7-2 and TRBJ2-7; TRBD2 might be the D (6 bases). CDR3 length: 14 residues. Between the trimmed V and J ends, which lost 5 bases and 7 bases, there was a span of 18 bases. CDR1 SGHTA and CDR2 FQGNSA come from the germline V gene. The CDR3 DNA sequence: TGTGCCAGCAGCCCCTATGCGGAGGGCTTGGAGCAGTACTTC. Translation gives CASSPYAEGLEQYF.

V is TRBV27 and J is TRBJ1-1, with D perhaps TRBD1 (6 bases). Trimming cost V 2 bases and J 1 base, with 11 bases left between them. This CDR3 comprises 15 residues. Germline CDR1 reads MNHEY; CDR2 reads SMNVEV (reference sequence). The chain's CDR3 is CASSLRGPGNTEAFF. CDR3 nucleotide sequence: TGTGCCAGCAGTTTACGGGGGCCCGGGAACACTGAAGCTTTCTTT.

The rearrangement links TRBV28 to TRBJ1-1, with a tentative D call TRBD1 (6 bases). Germline values: CDR1 MDHEN, CDR2 SYDVKM. With 6 bases removed from V and 9 bases from J, the gap between germline ends came to 14 bases. The CDR3 has 12 amino acids. DNA for the CDR3: TGTGCCAGCAGCCGCCTCGGGACACAAGCTTTCTTT. This translates into CASSRLGTQAFF.

This clone was found a few times. This sequence joins TRBV19 and TRBJ1-2, with D unclear. Trimming took 6 bases from V and 2 from J, leaving 4 bases between them. This CDR3 contains 11 residues. Germline-derived CDR1 and CDR2 are LNHDA and SQIVND (reference sequence). Here the CDR3 DNA reads TGTGCCAGTAGGGAGAACTATGGCTACACCTTC. It specifies CASRENYGYTF.

V gene TRBV4-3 combines with J gene TRBJ2-1, with D hard to call. Germline values: CDR1 LGHNA, CDR2 YSLEER. Trimming removed 4 bases from V and 9 bases from J, with 10 bases in between. The CDR3 runs to 12 residues. The CDR3 loop is CASSRANTEQFF. The CDR3 DNA reads TGCGCCAGCAGCCGGGCTAACACTGAGCAGTTCTTC.

The chain couples TRBV19 to TRBJ2-7, with 9 bases identical to TRBD1. The CDR3 spans 16 residues. V shed 3 bases, J shed 3 bases, and the junction held 9 bases outside the gene matches. Per the germline V gene, CDR1 is LNHDA and CDR2 is SQIVND (reference sequence). This chain's CDR3 is CASSIGAGQGFYEQYF. The DNA for the CDR3 is TGTGCCAGTAGTATTGGAGCGGGACAGGGTTTCTACGAGCAGTACTTC.

The chain is built from TRBV28 and TRBJ2-5; 8 bases are a match to TRBD2. V shed 6 bases and J 2 bases; nucleotides not matched to a gene: 14. Germline lookup yields CDR1 MDHEN and CDR2 SYDVKM. The CDR3 sequence is 17 residues long. CDR3 sequence (DNA): TGTGCCAGCAGGTCCTACCCCAGGGCGGGAGGTCAAGAGACCCAGTACTTC. Its protein product is CASRSYPRAGGQETQYF.

The chain has TRBV6-1 and TRBJ1-2; no clear D gene. The CDR3 is 15 amino acids. Germline V CDR1 and CDR2: MNHNS, SASEGT. The V gene lost 9 bases and the J gene lost 0 bases, with 17 bases spanning the gap. Here the CDR3 DNA reads TGTGCCAGTTCCAGAGGAGATACTACTAACTATGGCTACACCTTC. As protein: CASSRGDTTNYGYTF.

V is TRBV28 and J is TRBJ2-7; D is possibly TRBD1 (5 bases). V was cut by 1 base and J by 3 bases, with 10 bases left in between. Germline V lookup: CDR1 MDHEN, CDR2 SYDVKM. This CDR3 is built from 14 residues. CDR3 DNA sequence: TGTGCCAGCAGTTTATCTCAGGGTAGCTACGAGCAGTACTTC. Residues: CASSLSQGSYEQYF.

V and J are TRBV28 and TRBJ1-2; 8 bases are a match to TRBD1. The CDR3 is made up of 14 amino acids. V shed 5 bases, J shed 7 bases, and the junction held 9 bases outside the gene matches. The germline V gene has CDR1 MDHEN and CDR2 SYDVKM. The CDR3 bases are TGTGCCAGCAGTCTTCAGGGGGCGGTGGGTGGCTACACCTTC. This encodes CASSLQGAVGGYTF.

The chain recombines TRBV5-6 with TRBJ2-4; D remains unclear. V lost 1 base and J lost 3, with 11 bases in between. The germline V gene encodes CDR1 SGHDT and CDR2 YYEEEE. The CDR3 extends over 15 amino acids. The CDR3 region has the DNA TGTGCCAGCAGCTTGCGATGGGGTGTCAAAAACATTCAGTACTTC. It codes for CASSLRWGVKNIQYF.